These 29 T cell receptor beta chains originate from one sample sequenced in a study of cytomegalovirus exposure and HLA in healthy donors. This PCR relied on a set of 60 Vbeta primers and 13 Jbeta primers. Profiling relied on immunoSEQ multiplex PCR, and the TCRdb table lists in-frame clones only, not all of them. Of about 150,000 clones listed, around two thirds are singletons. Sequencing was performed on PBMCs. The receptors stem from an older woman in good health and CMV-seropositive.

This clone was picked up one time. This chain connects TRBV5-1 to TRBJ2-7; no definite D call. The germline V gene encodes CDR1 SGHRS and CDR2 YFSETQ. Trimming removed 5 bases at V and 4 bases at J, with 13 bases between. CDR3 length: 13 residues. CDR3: CASSPDSIYEQYF. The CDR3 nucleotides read TGCGCCAGCAGTCCCGACTCAATATACGAGCAGTACTTC.

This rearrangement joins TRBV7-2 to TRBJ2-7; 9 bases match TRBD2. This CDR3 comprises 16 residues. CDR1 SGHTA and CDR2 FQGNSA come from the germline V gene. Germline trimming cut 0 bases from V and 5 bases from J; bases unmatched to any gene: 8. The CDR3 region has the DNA TGTGCCAGCAGCTTAGCGGGTAGCGGGAGAATCAACGAGCAGTACTTC. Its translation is CASSLAGSGRINEQYF.

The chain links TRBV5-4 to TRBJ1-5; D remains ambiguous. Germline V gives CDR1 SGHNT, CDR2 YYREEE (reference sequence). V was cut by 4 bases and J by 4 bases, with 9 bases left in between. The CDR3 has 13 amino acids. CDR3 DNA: TGTGCCAGCAGCGCGGGCCGAAATCAGCCCCAGCATTTT. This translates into CASSAGRNQPQHF.

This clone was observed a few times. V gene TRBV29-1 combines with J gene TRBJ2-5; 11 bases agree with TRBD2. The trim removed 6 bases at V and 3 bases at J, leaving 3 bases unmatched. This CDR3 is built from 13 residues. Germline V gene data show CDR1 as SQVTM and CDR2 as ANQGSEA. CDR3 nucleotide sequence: TGCAGCGTGCAACTAGCGGGAGAAGAGACCCAGTACTTC. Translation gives CSVQLAGEETQYF.

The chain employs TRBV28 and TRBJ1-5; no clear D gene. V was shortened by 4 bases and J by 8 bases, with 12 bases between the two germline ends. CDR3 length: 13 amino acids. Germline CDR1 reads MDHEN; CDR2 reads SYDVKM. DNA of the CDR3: TGTGCCAGCAGTTCTGCGGGTGTGAAGCCCCAGCATTTT. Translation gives CASSSAGVKPQHF.

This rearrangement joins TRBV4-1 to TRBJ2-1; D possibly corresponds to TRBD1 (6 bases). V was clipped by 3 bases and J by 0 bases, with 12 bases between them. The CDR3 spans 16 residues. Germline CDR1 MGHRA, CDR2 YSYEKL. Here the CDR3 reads CASSQPQGISYNEQFF. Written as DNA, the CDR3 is TGCGCCAGCAGCCAGCCGCAGGGGATCTCCTACAATGAGCAGTTCTTC.

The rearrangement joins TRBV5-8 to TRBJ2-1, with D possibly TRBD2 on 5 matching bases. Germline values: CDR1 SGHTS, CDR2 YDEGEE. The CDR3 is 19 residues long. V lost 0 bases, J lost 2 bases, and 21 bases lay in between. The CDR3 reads CASSLARTVRAGAYNEQFF. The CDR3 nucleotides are TGTGCCAGCAGCTTGGCCAGGACTGTCCGGGCGGGTGCCTACAATGAGCAGTTCTTC.

CDR3 region: CASRSQGILNTEAFF. As DNA, the CDR3 is TGTGCCAGCAGGAGCCAGGGAATTTTGAACACTGAAGCTTTCTTT. The rearrangement joins TRBV2 to TRBJ1-1, with D maybe TRBD1 (5 bases). This CDR3 has 15 residues. In germline, CDR1 is SNHLY, CDR2 FYNNEI. The V end lost 6 bases, the J end lost 0 bases, and 14 bases lay between the germline ends.

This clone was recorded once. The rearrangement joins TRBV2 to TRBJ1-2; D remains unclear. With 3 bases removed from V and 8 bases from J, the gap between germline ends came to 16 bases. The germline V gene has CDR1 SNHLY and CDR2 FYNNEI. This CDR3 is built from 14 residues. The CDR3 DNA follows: TGTGCCAGCAGTGATCAGTACGGGTCGGAAGGCTACACCTTC. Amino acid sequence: CASSDQYGSEGYTF.

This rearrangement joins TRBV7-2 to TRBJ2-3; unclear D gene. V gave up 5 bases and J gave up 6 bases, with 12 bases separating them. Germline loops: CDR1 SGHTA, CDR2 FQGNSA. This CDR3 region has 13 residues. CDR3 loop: CASSLLQADTQYF. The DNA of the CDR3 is TGTGCCAGCAGCCTCCTGCAGGCTGATACGCAGTATTTT.

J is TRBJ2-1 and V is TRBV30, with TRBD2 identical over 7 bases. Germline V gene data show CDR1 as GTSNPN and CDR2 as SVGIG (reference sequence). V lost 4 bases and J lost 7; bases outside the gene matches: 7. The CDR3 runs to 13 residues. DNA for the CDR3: TGTGCCTGGACTCAGCGGGATTGGAATGAGCAGTTCTTC. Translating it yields CAWTQRDWNEQFF. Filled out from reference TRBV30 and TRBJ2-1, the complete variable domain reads SQTIHQWPATLVQPVGSPLSLECTVEGTSNPNLYWYRQAAGRGLQLLFYSVGIGQISSEVPQNLSASRPQDRQFILSSKKLLLSDSGFYLCAWTQRDWNEQFFGPGTRLTVL.

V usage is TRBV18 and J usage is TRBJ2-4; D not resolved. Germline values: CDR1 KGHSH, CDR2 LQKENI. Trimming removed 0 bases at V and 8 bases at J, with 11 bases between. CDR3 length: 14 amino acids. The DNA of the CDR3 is TGTGCCAGCTCACCACCGTCGGTACCGGACATTCAGTACTTC. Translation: CASSPPSVPDIQYF.

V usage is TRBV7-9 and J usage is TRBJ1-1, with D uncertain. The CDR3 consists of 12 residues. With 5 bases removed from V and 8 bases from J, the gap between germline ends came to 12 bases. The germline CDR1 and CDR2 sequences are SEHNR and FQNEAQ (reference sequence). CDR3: CASSPYNLEAFF. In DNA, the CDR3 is TGTGCCAGCAGCCCCTATAACTTAGAAGCTTTCTTT.

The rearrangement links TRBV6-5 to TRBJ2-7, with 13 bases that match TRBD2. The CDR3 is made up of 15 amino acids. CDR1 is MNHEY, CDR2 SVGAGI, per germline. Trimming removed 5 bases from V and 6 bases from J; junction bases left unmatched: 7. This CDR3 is CASSQLTSGRSEQYF. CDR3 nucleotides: TGTGCCAGCAGTCAGCTGACTAGCGGGAGGAGCGAGCAGTACTTC.

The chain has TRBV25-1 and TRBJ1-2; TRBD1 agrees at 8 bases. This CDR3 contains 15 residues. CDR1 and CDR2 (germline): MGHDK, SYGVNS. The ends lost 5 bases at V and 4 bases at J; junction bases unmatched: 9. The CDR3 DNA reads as TGTGCCAGCAGTCCCCTAGACAGGGGTGGCTATGGCTACACCTTC. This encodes CASSPLDRGGYGYTF.

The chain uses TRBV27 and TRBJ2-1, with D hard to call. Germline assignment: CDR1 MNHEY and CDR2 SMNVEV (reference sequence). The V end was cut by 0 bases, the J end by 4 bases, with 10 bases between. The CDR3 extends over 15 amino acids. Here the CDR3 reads CASSLSGAVYNEQFF. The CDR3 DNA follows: TGTGCCAGCAGTTTATCCGGTGCGGTGTACAATGAGCAGTTCTTC.

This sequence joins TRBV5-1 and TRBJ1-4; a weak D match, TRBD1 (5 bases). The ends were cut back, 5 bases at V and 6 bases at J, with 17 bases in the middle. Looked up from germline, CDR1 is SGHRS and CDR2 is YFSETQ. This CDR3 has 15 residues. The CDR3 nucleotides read TGCGCCAGCAGTCGGGGGAGTGAGGGATATGAAAAACTGTTTTTT. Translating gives CASSRGSEGYEKLFF. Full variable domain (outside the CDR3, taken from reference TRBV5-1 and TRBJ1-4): KAGVTQTPRYLIKTRGQQVTLSCSPISGHRSVSWYQQTPGQGLQFLFEYFSETQRNKGNFPGRFSGRQFSNSRSEMNVSTLELGDSALYLCASSRGSEGYEKLFFGSGTQLSVL.

The CDR3 region has the DNA TGTGCCAGCAGTGATGACGAGGACAGGGGTTCTCTTAGTGAGCAGTTCTTC. Translating it yields CASSDDEDRGSLSEQFF. The chain uses TRBV6-1 and TRBJ2-1; 9 bases align to TRBD1. Per germline, CDR1 MNHNS and CDR2 SASEGT. Trimming removed 3 bases from V and 9 bases from J; junction bases left unmatched: 15. The CDR3 has 17 amino acids.

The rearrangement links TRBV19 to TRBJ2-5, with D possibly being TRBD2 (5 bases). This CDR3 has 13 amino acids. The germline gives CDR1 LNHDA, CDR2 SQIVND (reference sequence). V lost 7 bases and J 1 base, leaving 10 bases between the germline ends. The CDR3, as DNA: TGTGCCAGTAATGAGGGAACCCAAGAGACCCAGTACTTC. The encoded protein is CASNEGTQETQYF.

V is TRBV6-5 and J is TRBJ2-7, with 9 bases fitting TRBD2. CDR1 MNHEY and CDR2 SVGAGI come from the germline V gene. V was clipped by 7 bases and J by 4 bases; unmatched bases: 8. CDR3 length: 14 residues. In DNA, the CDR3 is TGTGCCAGCACTAGCGGGGTTTTCGGGTACGAGCAGTACTTC. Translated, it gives CASTSGVFGYEQYF.

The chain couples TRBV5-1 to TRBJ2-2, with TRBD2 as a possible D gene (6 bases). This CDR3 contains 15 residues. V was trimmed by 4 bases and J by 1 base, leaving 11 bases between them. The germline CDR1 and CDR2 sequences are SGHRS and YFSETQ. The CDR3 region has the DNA TGCGCCAGCAGCCCGGGACTCCAGAACACCGGGGAGCTGTTTTTT. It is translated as CASSPGLQNTGELFF.

The CDR3 nucleotides read TGTGCCAGCAGCTTTAGCGGGAGGGCTAATGAGCAGTTCTTC. It specifies CASSFSGRANEQFF. This chain connects TRBV7-9 to TRBJ2-1; 11 positions match TRBD2. The CDR3 is 14 residues long. Germline loops: CDR1 SEHNR, CDR2 FQNEAQ (reference sequence). The V segment lost 3 bases and the J segment 7 bases; nucleotides outside the gene matches: 2. The whole variable domain, remainder taken from reference TRBV7-9 and TRBJ2-1, is DTGVSQNPRHKITKRGQNVTFRCDPISEHNRLYWYRQTLGQGPEFLTYFQNEAQLEKSRLLSDRFSAERPKGSFSTLEIQRTEQGDSAMYLCASSFSGRANEQFFGPGTRLTVL.

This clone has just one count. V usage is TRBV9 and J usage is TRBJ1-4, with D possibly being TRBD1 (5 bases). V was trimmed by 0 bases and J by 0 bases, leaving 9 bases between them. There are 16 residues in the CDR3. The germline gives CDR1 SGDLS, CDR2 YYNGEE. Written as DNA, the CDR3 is TGTGCCAGCAGCGTAGCAGGGTCCGCAACTAATGAAAAACTGTTTTTT. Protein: CASSVAGSATNEKLFF.

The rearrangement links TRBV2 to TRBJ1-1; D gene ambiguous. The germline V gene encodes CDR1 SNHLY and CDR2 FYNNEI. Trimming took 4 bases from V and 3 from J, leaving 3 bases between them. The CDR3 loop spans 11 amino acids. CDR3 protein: CASSAYTEAFF. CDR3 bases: TGTGCCAGCAGTGCTTACACTGAAGCTTTCTTT.

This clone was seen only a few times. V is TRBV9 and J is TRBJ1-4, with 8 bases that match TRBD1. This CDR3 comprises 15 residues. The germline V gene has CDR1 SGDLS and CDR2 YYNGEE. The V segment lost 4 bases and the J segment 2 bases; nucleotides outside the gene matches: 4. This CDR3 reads CASSPRQGTNEKLFF. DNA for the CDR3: TGTGCCAGCAGCCCCCGACAGGGGACTAATGAAAAACTGTTTTTT. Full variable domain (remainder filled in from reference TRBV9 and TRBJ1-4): DSGVTQTPKHLITATGQRVTLRCSPRSGDLSVYWYQQSLDQGLQFLIQYYNGEERAKGNILERFSAQQFPDLHSELNLSSLELGDSALYFCASSPRQGTNEKLFFGSGTQLSVL.

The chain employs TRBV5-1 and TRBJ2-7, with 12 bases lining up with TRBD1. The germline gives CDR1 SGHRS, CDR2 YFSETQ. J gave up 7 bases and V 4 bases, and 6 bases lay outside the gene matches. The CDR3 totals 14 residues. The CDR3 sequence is CASSMGQGAGEQYF. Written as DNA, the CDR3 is TGCGCCAGCAGCATGGGACAGGGGGCCGGGGAGCAGTACTTC. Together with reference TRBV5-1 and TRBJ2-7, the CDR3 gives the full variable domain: KAGVTQTPRYLIKTRGQQVTLSCSPISGHRSVSWYQQTPGQGLQFLFEYFSETQRNKGNFPGRFSGRQFSNSRSEMNVSTLELGDSALYLCASSMGQGAGEQYFGPGTRLTVT.

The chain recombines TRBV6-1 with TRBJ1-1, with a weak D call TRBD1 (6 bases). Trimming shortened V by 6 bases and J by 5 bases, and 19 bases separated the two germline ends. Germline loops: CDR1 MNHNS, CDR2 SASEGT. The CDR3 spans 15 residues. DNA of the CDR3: TGTGCCAGCAGAGATTTTACAGGGCTGGGGACTGAAGCTTTCTTT. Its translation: CASRDFTGLGTEAFF.

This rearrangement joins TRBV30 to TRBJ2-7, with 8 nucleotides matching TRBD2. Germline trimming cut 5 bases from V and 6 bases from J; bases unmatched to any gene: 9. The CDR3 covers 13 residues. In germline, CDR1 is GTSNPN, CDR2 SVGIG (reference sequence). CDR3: CAWETGGPGEQYF. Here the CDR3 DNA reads TGTGCCTGGGAGACGGGAGGGCCGGGCGAGCAGTACTTC.

CDR3: CAWNPGGNQPQHF. As DNA, the CDR3 is TGTGCCTGGAACCCGGGAGGCAATCAGCCCCAGCATTTT. This chain uses TRBV30 with TRBJ1-5; D is unclear. Germline-derived CDR1 and CDR2 are GTSNPN and SVGIG (reference sequence). Trimming shortened V by 4 bases and J by 2 bases, and 9 bases separated the two germline ends. The length of the CDR3 is 13 residues.